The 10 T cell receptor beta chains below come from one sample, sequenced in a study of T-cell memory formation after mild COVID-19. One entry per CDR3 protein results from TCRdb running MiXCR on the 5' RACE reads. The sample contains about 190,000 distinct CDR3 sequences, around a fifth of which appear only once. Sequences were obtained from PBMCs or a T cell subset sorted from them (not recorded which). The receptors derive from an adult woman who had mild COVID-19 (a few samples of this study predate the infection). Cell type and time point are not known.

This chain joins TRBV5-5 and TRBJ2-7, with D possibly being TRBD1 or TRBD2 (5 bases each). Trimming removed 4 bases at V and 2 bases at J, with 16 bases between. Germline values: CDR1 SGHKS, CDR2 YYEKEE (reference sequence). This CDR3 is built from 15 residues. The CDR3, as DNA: TGTGCCAGCAGCGACGGGACCTCCTACCCCTACGAGCAGTACTTC. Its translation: CASSDGTSYPYEQYF.

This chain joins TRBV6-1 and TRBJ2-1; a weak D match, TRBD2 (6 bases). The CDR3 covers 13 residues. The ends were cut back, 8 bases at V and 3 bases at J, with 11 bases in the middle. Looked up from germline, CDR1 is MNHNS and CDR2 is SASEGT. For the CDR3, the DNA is TGTGCCAGCGCGGGACTCCACTACAATGAGCAGTTCTTC. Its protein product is CASAGLHYNEQFF.

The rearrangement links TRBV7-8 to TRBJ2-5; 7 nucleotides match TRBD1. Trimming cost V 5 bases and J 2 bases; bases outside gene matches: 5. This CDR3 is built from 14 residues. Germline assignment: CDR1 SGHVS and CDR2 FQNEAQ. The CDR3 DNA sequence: TGTGCCAGCAGCCATACAGGGGATCAAGAGACCCAGTACTTC. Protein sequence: CASSHTGDQETQYF.

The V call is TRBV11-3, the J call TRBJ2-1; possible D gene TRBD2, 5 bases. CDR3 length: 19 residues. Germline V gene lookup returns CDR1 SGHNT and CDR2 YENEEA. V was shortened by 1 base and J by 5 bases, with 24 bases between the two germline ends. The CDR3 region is CASSLVGHTQAWTHNEQFF. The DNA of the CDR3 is TGTGCCAGCAGCTTAGTAGGGCATACCCAGGCATGGACTCACAATGAGCAGTTCTTC.

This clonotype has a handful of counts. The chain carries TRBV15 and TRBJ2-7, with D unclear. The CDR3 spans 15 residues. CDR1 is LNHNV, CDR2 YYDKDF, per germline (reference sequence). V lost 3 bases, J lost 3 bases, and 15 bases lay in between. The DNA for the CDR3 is TGTGCCACCAGCAGTGATAGCAACTTATACTACGAGCAGTACTTC. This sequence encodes CATSSDSNLYYEQYF.

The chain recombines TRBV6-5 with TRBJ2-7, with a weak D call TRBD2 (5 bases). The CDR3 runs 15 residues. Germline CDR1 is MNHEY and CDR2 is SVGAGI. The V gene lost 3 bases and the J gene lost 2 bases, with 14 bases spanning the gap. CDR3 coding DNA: TGTGCCAGCAGTTATGAGGCTAGCTGGGCCTACGAGCAGTACTTC. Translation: CASSYEASWAYEQYF.

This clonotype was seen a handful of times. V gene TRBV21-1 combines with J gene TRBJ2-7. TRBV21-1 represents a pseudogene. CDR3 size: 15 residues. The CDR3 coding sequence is TGTGCCAGCAGCACCCAGACACCCCACTCCTACGAGCAGTACTTC. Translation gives CASSTQTPHSYEQYF.

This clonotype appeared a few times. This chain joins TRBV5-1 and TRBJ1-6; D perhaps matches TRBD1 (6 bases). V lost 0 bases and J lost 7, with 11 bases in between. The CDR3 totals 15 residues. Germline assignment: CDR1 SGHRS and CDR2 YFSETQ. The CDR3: CASSLGAGENSPLHF. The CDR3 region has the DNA TGCGCCAGCAGCTTGGGGGCAGGGGAGAATTCACCCCTCCACTTT.

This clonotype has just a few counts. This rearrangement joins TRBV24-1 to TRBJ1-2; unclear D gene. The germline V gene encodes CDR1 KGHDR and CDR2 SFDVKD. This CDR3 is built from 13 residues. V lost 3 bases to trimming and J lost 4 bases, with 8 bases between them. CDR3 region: CATSDRGRYGYTF. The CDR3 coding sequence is TGTGCCACCAGTGATAGAGGTCGCTATGGCTACACCTTC.

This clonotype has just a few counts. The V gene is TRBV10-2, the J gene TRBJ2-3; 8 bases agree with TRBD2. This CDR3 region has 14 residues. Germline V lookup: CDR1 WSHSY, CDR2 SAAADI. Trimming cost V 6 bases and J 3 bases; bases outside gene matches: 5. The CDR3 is CASRVTSGTDTQYF. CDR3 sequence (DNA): TGCGCCAGCAGAGTAACTAGCGGAACAGATACGCAGTATTTT.